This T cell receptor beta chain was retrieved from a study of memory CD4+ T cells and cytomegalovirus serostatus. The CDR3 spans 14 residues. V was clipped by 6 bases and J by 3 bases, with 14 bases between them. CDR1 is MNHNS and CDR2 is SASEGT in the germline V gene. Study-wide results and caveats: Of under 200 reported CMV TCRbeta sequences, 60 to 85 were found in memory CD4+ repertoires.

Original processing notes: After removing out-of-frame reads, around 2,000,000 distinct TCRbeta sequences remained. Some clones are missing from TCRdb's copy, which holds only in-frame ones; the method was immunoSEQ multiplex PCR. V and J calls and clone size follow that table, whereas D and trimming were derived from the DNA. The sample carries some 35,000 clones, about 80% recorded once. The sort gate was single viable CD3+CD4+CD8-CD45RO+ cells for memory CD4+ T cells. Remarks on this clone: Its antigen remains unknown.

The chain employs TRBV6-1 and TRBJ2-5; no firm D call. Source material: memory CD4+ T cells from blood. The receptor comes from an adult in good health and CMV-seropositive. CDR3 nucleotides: TGTGCCAGCAGGGCCGTTACGTGGGAAGAGACCCAGTACTTC. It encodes CASRAVTWEETQYF.